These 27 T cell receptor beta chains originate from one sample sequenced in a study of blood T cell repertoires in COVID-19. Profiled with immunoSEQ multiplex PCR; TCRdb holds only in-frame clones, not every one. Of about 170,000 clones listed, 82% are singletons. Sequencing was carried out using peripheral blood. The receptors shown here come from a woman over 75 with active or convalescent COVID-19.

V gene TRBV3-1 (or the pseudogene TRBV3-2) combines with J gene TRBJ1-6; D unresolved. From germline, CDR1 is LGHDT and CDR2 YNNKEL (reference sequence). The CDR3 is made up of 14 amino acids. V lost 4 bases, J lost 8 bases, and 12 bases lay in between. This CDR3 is CASSPNQLDSPLHF. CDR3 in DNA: TGTGCCAGCAGCCCTAACCAATTGGATTCACCCCTCCACTTT.

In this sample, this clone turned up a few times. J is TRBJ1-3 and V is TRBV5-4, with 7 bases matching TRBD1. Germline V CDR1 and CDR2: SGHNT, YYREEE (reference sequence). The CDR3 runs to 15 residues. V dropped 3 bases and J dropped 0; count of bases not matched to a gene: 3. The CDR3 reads CASSSQGRSGNTIYF. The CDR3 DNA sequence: TGTGCCAGCAGCTCACAGGGGCGCTCTGGAAACACCATATATTTT.

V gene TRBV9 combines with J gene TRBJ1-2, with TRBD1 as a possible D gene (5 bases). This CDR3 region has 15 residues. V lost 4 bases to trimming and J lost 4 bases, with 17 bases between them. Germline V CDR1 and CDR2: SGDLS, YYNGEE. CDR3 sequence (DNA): TGTGCCAGCAGCCCGCTTGGGGGGGGTGGCTATGGCTACACCTTC. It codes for CASSPLGGGGYGYTF.

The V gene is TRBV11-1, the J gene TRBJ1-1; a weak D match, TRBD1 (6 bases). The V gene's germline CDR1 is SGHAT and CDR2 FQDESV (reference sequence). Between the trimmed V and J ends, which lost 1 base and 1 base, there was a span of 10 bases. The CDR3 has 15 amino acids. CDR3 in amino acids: CASSLVGQPNTEAFF. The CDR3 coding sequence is TGTGCCAGCAGCTTAGTAGGACAGCCGAACACTGAAGCTTTCTTT.

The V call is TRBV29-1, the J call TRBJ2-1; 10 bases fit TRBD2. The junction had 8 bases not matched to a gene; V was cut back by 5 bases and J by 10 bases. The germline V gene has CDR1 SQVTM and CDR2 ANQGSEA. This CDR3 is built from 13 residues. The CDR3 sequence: CSVPLAGFWEQFF. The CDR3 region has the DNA TGCAGCGTTCCACTAGCGGGATTCTGGGAGCAGTTCTTC.

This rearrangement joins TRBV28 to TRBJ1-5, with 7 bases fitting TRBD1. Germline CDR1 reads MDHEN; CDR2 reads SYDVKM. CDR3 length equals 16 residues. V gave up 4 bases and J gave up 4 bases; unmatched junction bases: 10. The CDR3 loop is CASSSYDRVRNQPQHF. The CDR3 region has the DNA TGTGCCAGCAGTTCATATGACAGGGTTAGAAATCAGCCCCAGCATTTT. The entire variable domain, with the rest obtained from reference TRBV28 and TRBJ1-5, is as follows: DVKVTQSSRYLVKRTGEKVFLECVQDMDHENMFWYRQDPGLGLRLIYFSYDVKMKEKGDIPEGYSVSREKKERFSLILESASTNQTSMYLCASSSYDRVRNQPQHFGDGTRLSIL.

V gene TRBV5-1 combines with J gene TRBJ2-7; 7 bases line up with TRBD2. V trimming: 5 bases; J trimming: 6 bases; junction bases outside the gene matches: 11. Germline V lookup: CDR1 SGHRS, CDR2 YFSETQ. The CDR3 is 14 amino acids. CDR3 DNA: TGCGCCAGCAGTGCGGGTGCGGGAGTCGGCGAGCAGTACTTC. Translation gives CASSAGAGVGEQYF. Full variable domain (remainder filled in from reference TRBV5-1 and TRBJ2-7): KAGVTQTPRYLIKTRGQQVTLSCSPISGHRSVSWYQQTPGQGLQFLFEYFSETQRNKGNFPGRFSGRQFSNSRSEMNVSTLELGDSALYLCASSAGAGVGEQYFGPGTRLTVT.

In DNA form, the CDR3 reads TGTGCCAGCTCCCCGGGGGAGACCCAGTACTTC. Translating gives CASSPGETQYF. The J gene is TRBJ2-5, the V gene TRBV7-3, with a possible D match to TRBD2 (5 bases). V lost 8 bases and J 5 bases, leaving 9 bases between the germline ends. The CDR3 covers 11 residues. CDR1 and CDR2 (germline): SGHTA, FQGTGA.

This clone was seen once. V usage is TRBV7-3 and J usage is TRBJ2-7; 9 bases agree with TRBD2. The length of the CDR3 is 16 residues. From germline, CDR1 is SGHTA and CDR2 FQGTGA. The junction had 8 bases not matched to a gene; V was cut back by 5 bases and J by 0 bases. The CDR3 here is CASSLLAGLSSYEQYF. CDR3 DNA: TGTGCCAGCAGCCTCCTAGCGGGACTCAGCTCCTACGAGCAGTACTTC.

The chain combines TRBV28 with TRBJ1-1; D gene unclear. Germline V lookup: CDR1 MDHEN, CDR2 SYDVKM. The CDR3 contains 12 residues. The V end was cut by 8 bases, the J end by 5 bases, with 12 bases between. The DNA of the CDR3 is TGTGCCAGCGGGGAGTGGGATACTGAAGCTTTCTTT. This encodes CASGEWDTEAFF. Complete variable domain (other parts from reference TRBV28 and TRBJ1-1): DVKVTQSSRYLVKRTGEKVFLECVQDMDHENMFWYRQDPGLGLRLIYFSYDVKMKEKGDIPEGYSVSREKKERFSLILESASTNQTSMYLCASGEWDTEAFFGQGTRLTVV.

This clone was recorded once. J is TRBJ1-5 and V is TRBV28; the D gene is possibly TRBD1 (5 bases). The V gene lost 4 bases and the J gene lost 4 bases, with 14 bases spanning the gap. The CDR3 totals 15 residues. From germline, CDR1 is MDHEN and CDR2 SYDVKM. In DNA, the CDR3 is TGTGCCAGCAGTTCACCTCAGGACACAAATCAGCCCCAGCATTTT. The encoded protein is CASSSPQDTNQPQHF.

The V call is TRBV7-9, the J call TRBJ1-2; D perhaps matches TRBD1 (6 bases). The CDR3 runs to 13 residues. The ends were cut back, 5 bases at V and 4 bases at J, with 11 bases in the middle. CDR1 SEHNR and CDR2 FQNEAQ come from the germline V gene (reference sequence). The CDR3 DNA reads TGTGCCAGCAGCCCCAGGGGACCCTATGGCTACACCTTC. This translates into CASSPRGPYGYTF.

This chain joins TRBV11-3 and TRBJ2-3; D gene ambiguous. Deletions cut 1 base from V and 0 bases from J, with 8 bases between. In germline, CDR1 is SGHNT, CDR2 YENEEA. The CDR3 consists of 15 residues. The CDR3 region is CASSLGGPSTDTQYF. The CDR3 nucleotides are TGTGCCAGCAGCTTAGGTGGCCCTAGCACAGATACGCAGTATTTT.

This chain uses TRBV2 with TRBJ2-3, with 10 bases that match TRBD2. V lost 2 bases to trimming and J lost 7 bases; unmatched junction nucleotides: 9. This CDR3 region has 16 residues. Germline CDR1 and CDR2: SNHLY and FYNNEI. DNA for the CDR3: TGTGCCAGCAGTGAATCCCTAGCGGGGGCCCTCCATACGCAGTATTTT. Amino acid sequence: CASSESLAGALHTQYF. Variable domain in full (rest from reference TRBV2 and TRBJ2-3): EPEVTQTPSHQVTQMGQEVILRCVPISNHLYFYWYRQILGQKVEFLVSFYNNEISEKSEIFDDQFSVERPDGSNFTLKIRSTKLEDSAMYFCASSESLAGALHTQYFGPGTRLTVL.

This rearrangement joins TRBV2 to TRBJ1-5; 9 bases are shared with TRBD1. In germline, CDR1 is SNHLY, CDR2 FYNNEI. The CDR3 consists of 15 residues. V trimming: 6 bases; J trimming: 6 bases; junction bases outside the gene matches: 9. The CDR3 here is CASSEQGAYTQPQHF. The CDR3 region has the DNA TGTGCCAGCAGCGAACAGGGGGCTTATACTCAGCCCCAGCATTTT.

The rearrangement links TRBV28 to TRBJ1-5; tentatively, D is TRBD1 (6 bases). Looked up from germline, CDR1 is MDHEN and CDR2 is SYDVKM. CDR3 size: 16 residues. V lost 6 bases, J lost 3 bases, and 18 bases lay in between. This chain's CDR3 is CASRYPGQTNNQPQHF. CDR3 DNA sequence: TGTGCCAGCAGATACCCAGGACAGACAAACAATCAGCCCCAGCATTTT.

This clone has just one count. In DNA, the CDR3 is TGTGCCAGCACCGCAGGGGGCGGGAGGGGAGGAGAGGAGACCCAGTACTTC. Residues: CASTAGGGRGGEETQYF. V is TRBV3-1 (or the pseudogene TRBV3-2) and J is TRBJ2-5, with D possibly matching TRBD2 (9 bases). This CDR3 has 17 residues. Germline V gene sequence: CDR1 LGHDT, CDR2 YNNKEL (reference sequence). Trimming took off 7 bases at V and 5 bases at J, with 26 bases between the two ends.

CDR3 DNA: TGTGCCAGCAGCCCCACAGGGGGATTCGTCTCAGGGATGAACACTGAAGCTTTCTTT. It is translated as CASSPTGGFVSGMNTEAFF. The J gene is TRBJ1-1, the V gene TRBV4-2, with 8 positions matching TRBD1. After removal of 4 bases from V and 0 bases from J, the junction contained 16 bases not matched to a gene. CDR3 length: 19 residues. The V gene's germline CDR1 is LGHNA and CDR2 YNFKEQ.

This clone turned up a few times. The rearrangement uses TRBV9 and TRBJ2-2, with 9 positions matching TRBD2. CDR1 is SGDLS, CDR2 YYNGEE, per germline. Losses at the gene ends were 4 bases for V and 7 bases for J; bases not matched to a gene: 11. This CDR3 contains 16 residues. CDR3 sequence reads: CASSPGGGRADGELFF. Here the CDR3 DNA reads TGTGCCAGCAGCCCTGGAGGCGGGAGGGCCGACGGGGAGCTGTTTTTT. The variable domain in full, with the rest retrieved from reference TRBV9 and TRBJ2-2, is DSGVTQTPKHLITATGQRVTLRCSPRSGDLSVYWYQQSLDQGLQFLIQYYNGEERAKGNILERFSAQQFPDLHSELNLSSLELGDSALYFCASSPGGGRADGELFFGEGSRLTVL.

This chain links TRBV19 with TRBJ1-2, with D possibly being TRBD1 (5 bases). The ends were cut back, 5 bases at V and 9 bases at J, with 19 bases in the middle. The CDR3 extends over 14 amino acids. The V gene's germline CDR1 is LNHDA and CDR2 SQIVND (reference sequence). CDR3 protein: CASSLRTGYDSYTF. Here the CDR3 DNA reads TGTGCCAGTAGTCTCCGAACAGGCTATGATAGCTACACCTTC.

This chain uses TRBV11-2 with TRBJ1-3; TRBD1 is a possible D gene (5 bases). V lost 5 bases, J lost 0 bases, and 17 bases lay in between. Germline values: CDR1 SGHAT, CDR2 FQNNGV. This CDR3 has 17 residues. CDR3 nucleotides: TGTGCCAGCAGCCTCTTCGGGACTCCAGACTCTGGAAACACCATATATTTT. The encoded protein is CASSLFGTPDSGNTIYF. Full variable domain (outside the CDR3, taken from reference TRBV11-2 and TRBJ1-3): EAGVAQSPRYKIIEKRQSVAFWCNPISGHATLYWYQQILGQGPKLLIQFQNNGVVDDSQLPKDRFSAERLKGVDSTLKIQPAKLEDSAVYLCASSLFGTPDSGNTIYFGEGSWLTVV.

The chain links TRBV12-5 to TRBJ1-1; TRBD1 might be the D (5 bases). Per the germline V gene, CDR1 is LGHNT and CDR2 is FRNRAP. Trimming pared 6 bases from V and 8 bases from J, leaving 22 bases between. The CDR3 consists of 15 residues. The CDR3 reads CASGGRAGSVGEAFF. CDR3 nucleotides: TGTGCTAGTGGGGGACGTGCGGGATCCGTTGGAGAAGCTTTCTTT.

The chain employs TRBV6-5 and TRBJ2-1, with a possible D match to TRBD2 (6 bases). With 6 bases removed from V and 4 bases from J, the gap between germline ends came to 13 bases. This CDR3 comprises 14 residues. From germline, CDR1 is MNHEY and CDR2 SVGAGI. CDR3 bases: TGTGCCAGCAGCCCACCCGGGACTTACAATGAGCAGTTCTTC. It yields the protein CASSPPGTYNEQFF.

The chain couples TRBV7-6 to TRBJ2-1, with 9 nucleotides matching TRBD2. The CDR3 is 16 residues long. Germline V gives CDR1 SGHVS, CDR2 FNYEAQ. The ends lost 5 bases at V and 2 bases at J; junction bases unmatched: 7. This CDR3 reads CASSDRLAETYNEQFF. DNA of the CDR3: TGTGCCAGCAGCGACCGACTAGCGGAAACCTACAATGAGCAGTTCTTC.

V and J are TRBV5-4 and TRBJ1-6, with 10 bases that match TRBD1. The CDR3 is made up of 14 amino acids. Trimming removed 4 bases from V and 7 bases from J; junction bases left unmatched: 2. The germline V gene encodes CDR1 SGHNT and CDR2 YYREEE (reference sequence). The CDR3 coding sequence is TGTGCCAGCAGCCTGGACAGGGGGAATTCACCCCTCCACTTT. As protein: CASSLDRGNSPLHF.

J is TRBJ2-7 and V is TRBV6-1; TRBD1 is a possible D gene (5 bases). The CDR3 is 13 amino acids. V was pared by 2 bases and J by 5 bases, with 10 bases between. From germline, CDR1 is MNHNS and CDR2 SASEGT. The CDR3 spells CASSEPGHNEQYF. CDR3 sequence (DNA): TGTGCCAGCAGTGAACCCGGACATAACGAGCAGTACTTC.

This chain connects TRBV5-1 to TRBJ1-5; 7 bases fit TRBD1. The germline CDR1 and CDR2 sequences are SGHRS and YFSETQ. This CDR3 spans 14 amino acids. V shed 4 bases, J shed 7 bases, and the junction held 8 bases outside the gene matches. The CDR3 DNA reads TGCGCCAGCAGCACCCACGGAGGGGGCCAGCCCCAGCATTTT. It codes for CASSTHGGGQPQHF. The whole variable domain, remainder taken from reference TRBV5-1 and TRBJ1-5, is KAGVTQTPRYLIKTRGQQVTLSCSPISGHRSVSWYQQTPGQGLQFLFEYFSETQRNKGNFPGRFSGRQFSNSRSEMNVSTLELGDSALYLCASSTHGGGQPQHFGDGTRLSIL.